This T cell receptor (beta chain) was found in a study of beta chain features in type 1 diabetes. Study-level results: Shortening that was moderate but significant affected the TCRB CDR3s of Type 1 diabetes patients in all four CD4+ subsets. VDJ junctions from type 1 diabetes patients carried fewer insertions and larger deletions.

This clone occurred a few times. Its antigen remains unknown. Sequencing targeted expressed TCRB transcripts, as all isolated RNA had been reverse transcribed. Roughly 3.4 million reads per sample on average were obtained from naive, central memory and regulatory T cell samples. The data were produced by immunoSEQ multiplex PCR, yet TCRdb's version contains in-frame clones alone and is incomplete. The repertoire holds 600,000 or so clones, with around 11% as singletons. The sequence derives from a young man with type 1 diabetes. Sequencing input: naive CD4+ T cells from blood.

This CDR3 is CASSPDKRVLYNEQFF. CDR3 bases: TGTGCCAGCAGCCCTGATAAGCGGGTACTCTACAATGAGCAGTTCTTC. This chain joins TRBV2 and TRBJ2-1, with a possible D match to TRBD2 (6 bases). The germline CDR1 and CDR2 sequences are SNHLY and FYNNEI. With 6 bases removed from V and 3 bases from J, the gap between germline ends came to 18 bases. The CDR3 is 16 amino acids. Supplemented by reference TRBV2 and TRBJ2-1, the full variable domain reads EPEVTQTPSHQVTQMGQEVILRCVPISNHLYFYWYRQILGQKVEFLVSFYNNEISEKSEIFDDQFSVERPDGSNFTLKIRSTKLEDSAMYFCASSPDKRVLYNEQFFGPGTRLTVL.